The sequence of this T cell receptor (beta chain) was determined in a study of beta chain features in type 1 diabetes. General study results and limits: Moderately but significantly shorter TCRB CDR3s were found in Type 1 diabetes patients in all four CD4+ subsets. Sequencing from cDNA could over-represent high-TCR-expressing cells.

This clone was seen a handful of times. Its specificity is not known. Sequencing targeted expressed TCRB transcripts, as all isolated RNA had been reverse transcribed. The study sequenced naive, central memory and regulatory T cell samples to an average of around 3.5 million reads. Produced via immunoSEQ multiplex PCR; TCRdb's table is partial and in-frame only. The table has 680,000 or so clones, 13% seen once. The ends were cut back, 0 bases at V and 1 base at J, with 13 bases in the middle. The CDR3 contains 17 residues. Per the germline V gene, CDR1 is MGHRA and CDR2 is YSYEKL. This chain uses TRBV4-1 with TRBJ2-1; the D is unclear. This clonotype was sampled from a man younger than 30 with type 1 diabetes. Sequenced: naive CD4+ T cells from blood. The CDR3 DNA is TGCGCCAGCAGCCAAGAGATCGGCGCCGGGTCCTACAATGAGCAGTTCTTC. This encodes CASSQEIGAGSYNEQFF.